This T cell receptor (beta chain) was sequenced for a study of breast tumors, draining lymph nodes, adjacent tissues. Overall study results and limits: Tumor TCR diversity was below lymph nodes but above nontumor tissue. Compared with basal-like, luminal-like tumors shared significantly more repertoire with nontumor tissue. Data only fit, rather than demonstrated, lymph node origin of most tumor T cells. The data were judged consistent with most tumor T cells coming from lymph node and expanding in tumor.

In its sample, this clonotype was seen many times. Its antigen is undetermined. TCRdb used MiXCR to reprocess the multiplex PCR reads, holding one entry per CDR3 protein. The table includes approximately 190,000 distinct CDR3 sequences, around a third detected once. Breast cancer patients provided tissue from their axillary draining lymph nodes. V lost 0 bases to trimming and J lost 9 bases; unmatched junction nucleotides: 7. CDR1 and CDR2 (germline): SGHTS, YDEGEE. This CDR3 spans 17 amino acids. Sequenced sample: axillary lymph node tissue. The chain employs TRBV5-8 and TRBJ2-3; 16 positions agree with TRBD2. This receptor was taken from a female donor with breast cancer. Some clones in this sample may be carry-over from other donors' samples. The CDR3 coding sequence is TGTGCCAGCAGCTTGGCCGTCGGGACTAGCGGGAGGGGGACGCAGTATTTT. Translating it yields CASSLAVGTSGRGTQYF.